The present TCR beta chain was sequenced within a study of early stage breast cancer tumors. About the study: Around 10-fold was the mean read coverage per sample. Study-level findings and limits: Most shared enriched TCRB sequences were commonly generated ones. Bulk DNA sequencing of unsorted cells missed chain pairing and markers.

V lost 0 bases, J lost 0 bases, and 9 bases stayed unmatched. Germline V gives CDR1 SGHRS, CDR2 YFSETQ. The CDR3 is 18 residues long. For this clone: Its target is unknown.

Only in-frame clones appear in the TCRdb table, and some are missing; sequencing was by immunoSEQ multiplex PCR. The sample has more than 55,000 clones, more than 60% seen once. The origin of this receptor is a person aged 25-39 years with breast cancer. The chain uses TRBV5-1 and TRBJ2-5, with 9 bases aligning to TRBD2. The sample comprised blood. CDR3 coding DNA: TGCGCCAGCAGCTTGGAGGTAGCGGGAGCCTTTTACCAAGAGACCCAGTACTTC. Amino acids: CASSLEVAGAFYQETQYF.